This T cell receptor beta chain is drawn from a study of OX40 agonist ivuxolimab in advanced cancers. About the research overall: Ivuxolimab, an agonistic anti-OX40 (CD134) antibody, was given to patients. Every 2 weeks, patients got intravenous ivuxolimab at one of six dose levels (0.01-10 mg/kg). Three individuals attained partial responses, comprising one hepatocellular carcinoma case and two cutaneous melanoma cases. General study results and limits: At doses 0.1 to 3.0 mg/kg, CD4+ and CD8+ clones expanded.

This CDR3 is 19 amino acids long. The J segment lost 5 bases and the V segment lost 2 bases, leaving 17 bases of the junction unmatched. The germline gives CDR1 SGHVS, CDR2 FNYEAQ. This clone was counted once. Antigen specificity is unknown. Here immunoSEQ multiplex PCR was the method, and the copy in TCRdb shows in-frame clones only, minus some. The sample records about 58,000 clones, over 65% being singletons. This sequence joins TRBV7-6 and TRBJ2-5, with 10 nucleotides matching TRBD2. The source was CD4+ or CD8+ T cells sorted from blood, collected in a trial of the OX40 agonist ivuxolimab. The receptor comes from an adult with an advanced solid tumor such as melanoma, head and neck, liver or kidney cancer. The CDR3 DNA reads as TGTGCCAGCAGCTTAATCGAGGCTAGCGGGGGCCCGATGGGGGAGACCCAGTACTTC. It yields the protein CASSLIEASGGPMGETQYF.